One sample yielded the 18 T cell receptor beta chains listed below, sequenced in a study of T-cell memory formation after mild COVID-19. Each CDR3 protein is one row after TCRdb ran MiXCR on the 5' RACE reads. This table has around 300,000 distinct CDR3 sequences, roughly 15% appearing once. Sequenced sample: PBMCs or a T cell subset sorted from them (not recorded which). Receptor source: a young man who had mild COVID-19 (a few samples of this study predate the infection). Cell type and time point are not known.

The sample holds a few counts of this clonotype. V is TRBV4-3 and J is TRBJ1-6, with 7 bases matching TRBD1. V lost 0 bases to trimming and J lost 7 bases; unmatched junction nucleotides: 12. The CDR3 loop spans 18 amino acids. The germline V gene has CDR1 LGHNA and CDR2 YSLEER. The CDR3 is CASSQDLGNRGLNSPLHF. DNA of the CDR3: TGCGCCAGCAGCCAAGATTTGGGGAACAGGGGTTTGAATTCACCCCTCCACTTT.

This clonotype was counted a few times. The chain is built from TRBV5-1 and TRBJ2-2; TRBD1 aligns across 11 bases. V gave up 2 bases and J gave up 4 bases; unmatched junction bases: 4. Germline-derived CDR1 and CDR2 are SGHRS and YFSETQ. CDR3 length: 16 residues. Written as DNA, the CDR3 is TGCGCCAGCAGCTTCCCGGGACAGGGGGTCACCGGGGAGCTGTTTTTT. It encodes CASSFPGQGVTGELFF.

The table lists this clonotype with a few counts. J is TRBJ2-1 and V is TRBV18, with 9 bases identical to TRBD1. The germline gives CDR1 KGHSH, CDR2 LQKENI. The trim removed 3 bases at V and 6 bases at J, leaving 6 bases unmatched. The CDR3 has 15 amino acids. The CDR3 reads CASSPRTGDINEQFF. For the CDR3, the DNA is TGTGCCAGCTCACCTAGGACAGGGGATATCAATGAGCAGTTCTTC.

The V gene is TRBV12-3 or TRBV12-4, the J gene TRBJ2-5; D gene ambiguous. The CDR3 sequence is 12 residues long. V gave up 4 bases and J gave up 4 bases, with 7 bases separating them. The CDR3 nucleotides read TGTGCCAGCAGTTGGGCCGGAGAGACCCAGTACTTC. Translation gives CASSWAGETQYF.

This clonotype has only a few counts. The J gene is TRBJ2-1, the V gene TRBV19; 7 bases agree with TRBD1. Germline V gives CDR1 LNHDA, CDR2 SQIVND (reference sequence). J was trimmed by 7 bases and V by 1 base; bases with no gene match: 4. The CDR3 has 14 amino acids. CDR3 in amino acids: CASSIGQGDNEQFF. Written as DNA, the CDR3 is TGTGCCAGTAGTATAGGACAGGGCGATAATGAGCAGTTCTTC.

This clonotype has at least ten counts. The chain is built from TRBV12-3 or TRBV12-4 and TRBJ1-1; the match to TRBD1 covers 8 bases. The V gene end was trimmed by 3 bases and the J gene end by 11 bases; junction bases not matched to a gene: 5. CDR3 length: 12 residues. Written as DNA, the CDR3 is TGTGCCAGCAGTTTGGACAGGGTGATGGCTTTCTTT. Protein product: CASSLDRVMAFF.

This chain joins TRBV6-1 and TRBJ1-2; D possibly corresponds to TRBD1 (6 bases). The V end lost 4 bases, the J end lost 4 bases, and 13 bases lay between the germline ends. Per the germline V gene, CDR1 is MNHNS and CDR2 is SASEGT. The CDR3 is 14 residues long. The CDR3 bases are TGTGCCAGCAGTGTACAGGGAACCGTCTATGGCTACACCTTC. Translation: CASSVQGTVYGYTF.

The gene calls are TRBV12-3 or TRBV12-4 and TRBJ1-2; D not certain. The CDR3 consists of 12 residues. Trimming stripped 3 bases from V and 0 bases from J, with 2 bases between. CDR3 in amino acids: CASSFTNYGYTF. CDR3 coding DNA: TGTGCCAGCAGTTTCACTAACTATGGCTACACCTTC.

This sequence joins TRBV6-2 or TRBV6-3 and TRBJ1-5, with 9 bases matching TRBD1. Losses at the gene ends were 2 bases for V and 6 bases for J; bases not matched to a gene: 2. Per germline, CDR1 MNHEY and CDR2 SVGEGT. This CDR3 has 14 amino acids. CDR3 protein: CASSYGQGSQPQHF. Here the CDR3 DNA reads TGTGCCAGCAGTTACGGACAGGGGAGTCAGCCCCAGCATTTT.

This clonotype was detected once. The chain joins TRBV11-2 to TRBJ2-1; 11 positions match TRBD2. The CDR3 is 17 residues long. Germline assignment: CDR1 SGHAT and CDR2 FQNNGV. The junction had 2 bases not matched to a gene; V was cut back by 0 bases and J by 1 base. CDR3 DNA sequence: TGTGCCAGCAGCTTAGACCTAGCGGGGGGATCCTACAATGAGCAGTTCTTC. Protein product: CASSLDLAGGSYNEQFF.

This clonotype was observed a handful of times. CDR3 sequence: CASSLNTNTEAFF. The CDR3 bases are TGTGCCAGCAGCTTAAACACGAACACTGAAGCTTTCTTT. The chain carries TRBV11-3 and TRBJ1-1; D is unclear. V dropped 2 bases and J dropped 1 base, with 5 bases sitting between them. Germline assignment: CDR1 SGHNT and CDR2 YENEEA. There are 13 residues in the CDR3. Full variable domain (missing parts from reference TRBV11-3 and TRBJ1-1): EAGVVQSPRYKIIEKKQPVAFWCNPISGHNTLYWYLQNLGQGPELLIRYENEEAVDDSQLPKDRFSAERLKGVDSTLKIQPAELGDSAVYLCASSLNTNTEAFFGQGTRLTVV.

This chain's CDR3 is CSASYPRGYEQYF. Here the CDR3 DNA reads TGCAGTGCTAGTTACCCAAGGGGGTACGAGCAGTACTTC. This rearrangement joins TRBV20-1 to TRBJ2-7; TRBD1 might be the D (6 bases). CDR3 length: 13 residues. Trimming left V 3 bases short and J 4 bases short, with 13 bases between. Germline V gene sequence: CDR1 DFQATT, CDR2 SNEGSKA (reference sequence).

This rearrangement joins TRBV4-1 to TRBJ1-5; weak D call: TRBD1 (5 bases). The V and J ends lost 0 bases and 7 bases respectively, with 10 bases between them. CDR1 MGHRA and CDR2 YSYEKL come from the germline V gene. The length of the CDR3 is 14 residues. The CDR3 bases are TGCGCCAGCAGCCAAGATGGGACCTTCCAGCCCCAGCATTTT. It encodes CASSQDGTFQPQHF.

The chain couples TRBV13 to TRBJ2-1; possibly TRBD2 for D (7 bases). The V gene's germline CDR1 is PRHDT and CDR2 FYEKMQ (reference sequence). V was pared by 7 bases and J by 7 bases, with 20 bases between. This CDR3 has 15 amino acids. The CDR3 sequence: CASTRRGGPGNEQFF. DNA for the CDR3: TGTGCCAGCACCAGAAGGGGGGGGCCGGGGAATGAGCAGTTCTTC.

The chain is built from TRBV6-6 and TRBJ2-1; TRBD1 agrees at 9 bases. The trim removed 5 bases at V and 8 bases at J, leaving 7 bases unmatched. The germline V gene encodes CDR1 MNHNY and CDR2 SVGAGI (reference sequence). This CDR3 contains 14 residues. The CDR3 nucleotides are TGTGCCAGCAGTCCCGACAGGGGGGTTCATGAGCAGTTCTTC. Translation: CASSPDRGVHEQFF.

J is TRBJ1-1 and V is TRBV7-3, with D possibly TRBD1 on 6 matching bases. Between the trimmed V and J ends, which lost 5 bases and 4 bases, there was a span of 11 bases. Germline-derived CDR1 and CDR2 are SGHTA and FQGTGA. This CDR3 contains 13 residues. The CDR3 DNA reads as TGTGCCAGCAGCCCTGTGGGGGCCACTGAAGCTTTCTTT. Translating gives CASSPVGATEAFF.

This clonotype showed up just a few times. J is TRBJ2-1 and V is TRBV7-3, with 8 bases fitting TRBD2. J gave up 3 bases and V 0 bases, and 4 bases lay outside the gene matches. This CDR3 is 16 amino acids long. Per the germline V gene, CDR1 is SGHTA and CDR2 is FQGTGA. The CDR3: CASSLTSGEFYNEQFF. Here the CDR3 DNA reads TGTGCCAGCAGCTTAACTAGCGGGGAGTTCTACAATGAGCAGTTCTTC.

The rearrangement links TRBV2 to TRBJ1-2, with no clear D. V lost 0 bases and J 8 bases, leaving 4 bases between the germline ends. Germline values: CDR1 SNHLY, CDR2 FYNNEI. The CDR3 spans 11 residues. CDR3 bases: TGTGCCAGCAGTGAAGCGGGAGGCTACACCTTC. This sequence encodes CASSEAGGYTF.